This TCR beta chain was identified in a study of blood T cell repertoires in COVID-19. Study at large: T cells, B-cell-depleted T cells, or PBMCs provided the cDNA or gDNA that served as material.

Per germline, CDR1 MNHEY and CDR2 SVGAGI. CDR3 length: 15 amino acids. Trimming at V came to 7 bases and at J to 7 bases, leaving 15 bases not matched to a gene. Authors' methods: Quantification of nucleated cells was approximated via reference gene primer amplification. Assay: immunoSEQ multiplex PCR; the TCRdb copy retains only in-frame clones and omits some. The V and J calls and the clone size are those of that table, but D and trimming were determined from the DNA. This table holds roughly 120,000 clones, 60% to 85% found once. This TCR came from a man between 65 and 85 years old with acute or convalescent COVID-19. Source material: peripheral blood. The chain recombines TRBV6-5 with TRBJ1-2; 7 bases line up with TRBD1. CDR3 residues: CASIKSTKTGSGYTF. The CDR3, as DNA: TGTGCCAGCATCAAATCCACAAAGACAGGGAGTGGCTACACCTTC.